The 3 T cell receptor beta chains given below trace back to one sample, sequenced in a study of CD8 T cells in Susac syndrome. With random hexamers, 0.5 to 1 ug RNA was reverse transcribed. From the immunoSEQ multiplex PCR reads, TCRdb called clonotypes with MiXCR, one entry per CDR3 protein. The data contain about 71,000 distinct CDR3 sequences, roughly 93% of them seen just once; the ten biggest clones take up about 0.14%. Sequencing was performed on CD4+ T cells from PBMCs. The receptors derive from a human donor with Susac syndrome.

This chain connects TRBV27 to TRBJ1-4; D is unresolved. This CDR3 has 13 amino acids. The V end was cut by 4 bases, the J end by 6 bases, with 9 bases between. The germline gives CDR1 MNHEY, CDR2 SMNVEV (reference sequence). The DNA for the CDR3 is TGTGCCAGCAGTTGGTCGGGGTATGAAAAACTGTTTTTT. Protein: CASSWSGYEKLFF.

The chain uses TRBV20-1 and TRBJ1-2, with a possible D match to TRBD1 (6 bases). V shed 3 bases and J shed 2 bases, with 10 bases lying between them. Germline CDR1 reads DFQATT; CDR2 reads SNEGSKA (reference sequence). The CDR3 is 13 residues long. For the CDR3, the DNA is TGCAGTGCTAGTCCAGGGGTGAACTATGGCTACACCTTC. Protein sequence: CSASPGVNYGYTF.

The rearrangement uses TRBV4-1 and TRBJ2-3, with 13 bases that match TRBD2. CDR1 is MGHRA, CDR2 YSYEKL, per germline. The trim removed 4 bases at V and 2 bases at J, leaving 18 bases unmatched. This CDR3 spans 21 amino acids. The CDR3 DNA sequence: TGCGCCAGCAGCCTGAGTTGGGCTCCCGGGACTAGCGGGGTAGTCACAGATACGCAGTATTTT. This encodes CASSLSWAPGTSGVVTDTQYF.